These 29 T cell receptor beta chains came from one sample sequenced in a study of shared clonotypes between healthy human individuals. Libraries were prepared by immunoSEQ multiplex PCR; TCRdb keeps only in-frame clonotypes and omits some of them. Of around 640,000 clones listed, roughly 96% were seen once; the top ten hold roughly 0.1%. CD45RO-negative CD8 cells positively selected for CCR7 made up the naive population, which excluded terminally differentiated effector memory CD45RA+ cells. Sample: naive CD8+ T cells sorted from blood. These receptors came from a woman in her twenties or thirties in good health.

V is TRBV9 and J is TRBJ2-3; maybe TRBD2 (6 bases). The CDR3 is made up of 13 amino acids. Germline V gene lookup returns CDR1 SGDLS and CDR2 YYNGEE. V shed 5 bases and J shed 7 bases, with 14 bases lying between them. CDR3 residues: CASRPGSGNTQYF. CDR3 DNA sequence: TGTGCCAGCAGGCCCGGGAGTGGAAATACGCAGTATTTT. The variable domain in full, completed from reference TRBV9 and TRBJ2-3, reads DSGVTQTPKHLITATGQRVTLRCSPRSGDLSVYWYQQSLDQGLQFLIQYYNGEERAKGNILERFSAQQFPDLHSELNLSSLELGDSALYFCASRPGSGNTQYFGPGTRLTVL.

The rearrangement uses TRBV9 and TRBJ1-2, with D perhaps TRBD1 (5 bases). V gave up 3 bases and J gave up 5 bases, with 23 bases separating them. Germline CDR1 reads SGDLS; CDR2 reads YYNGEE. The CDR3 is made up of 17 amino acids. Here the CDR3 DNA reads TGTGCCAGCAGCGGGCAGGAAGAGCTTGGGGCTGGGTATGGCTACACCTTC. Amino acids: CASSGQEELGAGYGYTF.

This sequence joins TRBV27 and TRBJ1-2; 8 bases fit TRBD1. This CDR3 contains 14 residues. Germline CDR1 reads MNHEY; CDR2 reads SMNVEV (reference sequence). J gave up 5 bases and V 6 bases, and 8 bases lay outside the gene matches. CDR3: CASRFGQGGYGYTF. The CDR3 DNA sequence: TGTGCCAGCAGATTTGGACAGGGCGGGTATGGCTACACCTTC.

J is TRBJ2-1 and V is TRBV5-4; 8 bases line up with TRBD1. The CDR3 has 17 amino acids. Germline V gene data show CDR1 as SGHNT and CDR2 as YYREEE (reference sequence). V was clipped by 0 bases and J by 5 bases; unmatched bases: 10. The CDR3 loop reads CASSLGTGSVGHNEQFF. The CDR3 bases are TGTGCCAGCAGCTTGGGGACAGGGAGCGTGGGGCACAATGAGCAGTTCTTC.

V and J are TRBV4-1 and TRBJ2-1, with 8 bases identical to TRBD2. The CDR3 runs 16 residues. Germline loops: CDR1 MGHRA, CDR2 YSYEKL. V lost 0 bases to trimming and J lost 4 bases; unmatched junction nucleotides: 5. The CDR3 DNA is TGCGCCAGCAGCCAAGAACCAGCGGGAGCTTACAATGAGCAGTTCTTC. Translated: CASSQEPAGAYNEQFF.

The chain uses TRBV6-5 and TRBJ2-7, with 9 bases fitting TRBD2. This CDR3 is 15 amino acids long. V shed 5 bases and J 0 bases; nucleotides not matched to a gene: 5. The germline CDR1 and CDR2 sequences are MNHEY and SVGAGI. The DNA of the CDR3 is TGTGCCAGCAGTCCGACTAGCGGCAGCTCCTACGAGCAGTACTTC. Residues: CASSPTSGSSYEQYF.

This clone turned up a few times. The chain is built from TRBV7-8 and TRBJ2-7; 11 positions match TRBD2. J was trimmed by 3 bases and V by 5 bases; bases with no gene match: 6. The germline V gene encodes CDR1 SGHVS and CDR2 FQNEAQ. The CDR3 runs 15 residues. CDR3 DNA sequence: TGTGCCAGCAGCCTCATGACTAGCGGGAACTACGAGCAGTACTTC. Protein product: CASSLMTSGNYEQYF. Full variable domain (remainder filled in from reference TRBV7-8 and TRBJ2-7): GAGVSQSPRYKVAKRGQDVALRCDPISGHVSLFWYQQALGQGPEFLTYFQNEAQLDKSGLPSDRFFAERPEGSVSTLKIQRTQQEDSAVYLCASSLMTSGNYEQYFGPGTRLTVT.

With respect to this clone: The junction departs from germline at one end; a sequencing error may be responsible. The chain carries TRBV29-1 and TRBJ2-1; D not resolved. Germline V gives CDR1 SQVTM, CDR2 ANQGSEA. This CDR3 is built from 15 residues. Here the CDR3 DNA reads TGCAGCGTTGAGCGAGGAGACCTCTCCTACAATGAACAGTTCTTC. This codes for CSVERGDLSYNEQFF.

The rearrangement links TRBV6-7 to TRBJ1-5, with 7 bases fitting TRBD1. TRBV6-7 is an ORF for which the function is uncertain. This CDR3 has 18 amino acids. V lost 2 bases, J lost 0 bases, and 10 bases stayed unmatched. CDR3 amino acids: CASSYEARDRDSNQPQHF. The DNA of the CDR3 is TGTGCCAGCAGTTACGAGGCGCGAGACAGGGATAGCAATCAGCCCCAGCATTTT.

The V and J genes are TRBV7-8 and TRBJ1-1; D is possibly TRBD1 (6 bases). Between the trimmed V and J ends, which lost 2 bases and 3 bases, there was a span of 16 bases. Germline CDR1 is SGHVS and CDR2 is FQNEAQ. This CDR3 contains 16 residues. CDR3: CASSLSRGGLYTEAFF. The CDR3 nucleotides read TGTGCCAGCAGCTTAAGCAGGGGAGGGCTCTACACTGAAGCTTTCTTT.

CDR3 region: CASSHTGGSVNQPQHF. Here the CDR3 DNA reads TGTGCCAGCAGCCATACAGGGGGGAGTGTTAATCAGCCCCAGCATTTT. The rearrangement joins TRBV7-9 to TRBJ1-5; 8 positions agree with TRBD1. This CDR3 has 16 amino acids. Germline lookup yields CDR1 SEHNR and CDR2 FQNEAQ (reference sequence). The ends lost 5 bases at V and 4 bases at J; junction bases unmatched: 10.

The gene calls are TRBV11-2 and TRBJ2-5; D not resolved. The V gene lost 0 bases and the J gene lost 5 bases, with 7 bases spanning the gap. Germline lookup yields CDR1 SGHAT and CDR2 FQNNGV. The CDR3 runs 13 residues. CDR3 sequence reads: CASSLEWVETQYF. The CDR3, as DNA: TGTGCCAGCAGCTTAGAGTGGGTGGAGACCCAGTACTTC.

This clone has a single count. The chain uses TRBV19 and TRBJ1-5; TRBD1 might be the D (5 bases). V shed 2 bases and J shed 7 bases, with 12 bases lying between them. This CDR3 is built from 14 residues. Germline V gives CDR1 LNHDA, CDR2 SQIVND (reference sequence). CDR3: CASSIFQGRQPQHF. DNA for the CDR3: TGTGCCAGTAGTATATTTCAGGGTAGGCAGCCCCAGCATTTT.

The chain uses TRBV19 and TRBJ1-5; D gene ambiguous. Trimming took 3 bases from V and 5 from J, leaving 8 bases between them. CDR1 is LNHDA and CDR2 is SQIVND in the germline V gene (reference sequence). This CDR3 region has 13 residues. CDR3 amino acids: CASSISEYQPQHF. CDR3 nucleotide sequence: TGTGCCAGTAGTATTTCGGAATATCAGCCCCAGCATTTT. Filled out from reference TRBV19 and TRBJ1-5, the complete variable domain reads DGGITQSPKYLFRKEGQNVTLSCEQNLNHDAMYWYRQDPGQGLRLIYYSQIVNDFQKGDIAEGYSVSREKKESFPLTVTSAQKNPTAFYLCASSISEYQPQHFGDGTRLSIL.

This clone was seen only once. The chain joins TRBV19 to TRBJ2-3; D is undetermined. V shed 1 base and J shed 0 bases, with 11 bases lying between them. The CDR3 totals 16 residues. Germline loops: CDR1 LNHDA, CDR2 SQIVND (reference sequence). The CDR3 region has the DNA TGTGCCAGTAGTATAGGGGTAGCCCTTAGCACAGATACGCAGTATTTT. Protein: CASSIGVALSTDTQYF.

V and J are TRBV10-1 and TRBJ2-7; possibly TRBD1 or TRBD2 for D (5 bases each). The CDR3 has 13 residues. Trimming took 4 bases from V and 4 from J, leaving 11 bases between them. Germline V lookup: CDR1 WNHNN, CDR2 SYGVQD (reference sequence). The CDR3 here is CASSAGTGYEQYF. The CDR3 DNA follows: TGCGCCAGCAGTGCCGGGACCGGATACGAGCAGTACTTC.

In this sample, this clone turned up once. CDR3 coding DNA: TGCGCCAGCAGCCAAGATTTGGAGGTGTCAGCTTTCTTT. It codes for CASSQDLEVSAFF. The gene calls are TRBV4-1 and TRBJ1-1; D call uncertain. V dropped 0 bases and J dropped 10 bases, with 12 bases sitting between them. This CDR3 has 13 amino acids. Germline CDR1 MGHRA, CDR2 YSYEKL.

The chain links TRBV9 to TRBJ2-7; 8 nucleotides agree with TRBD1. The trim removed 4 bases at V and 3 bases at J, leaving 3 bases unmatched. CDR1 is SGDLS and CDR2 is YYNGEE in the germline V gene. The CDR3 length is 13 residues. The CDR3 protein is CASSLGQGYEQYF. The CDR3 nucleotides read TGTGCCAGCAGCCTCGGACAGGGCTACGAGCAGTACTTC.

The chain carries TRBV10-1 and TRBJ2-5, with D maybe TRBD2 (5 bases). The DNA matches TRBJ2-7 better at its end, which makes the J call doubtful. Germline assignment: CDR1 WNHNN and CDR2 SYGVQD (reference sequence). The CDR3 is 13 residues long. CDR3 protein: CASSETTGYEQYF. CDR3 nucleotide sequence: TGCGCCAGCAGTGAAACGACGGGATACGAGCAGTACTTC.

The genes are TRBV5-6 and TRBJ2-5, with 7 bases aligning to TRBD1. The J segment lost 5 bases and the V segment lost 1 base, leaving 5 bases of the junction unmatched. This CDR3 is 14 amino acids long. CDR1 and CDR2 from the germline V gene are SGHDT and YYEEEE. CDR3 sequence reads: CASSLQGVGETQYF. The CDR3 bases are TGTGCCAGCAGCTTGCAGGGGGTTGGGGAGACCCAGTACTTC.

CDR3: CASSLGLQRDPSYEQYF. CDR3 sequence (DNA): TGTGCCAGCAGCTTGGGCCTTCAGCGGGATCCGTCCTACGAGCAGTACTTC. The rearrangement uses TRBV5-4 and TRBJ2-7; 7 nucleotides match TRBD2. V lost 0 bases and J lost 1; bases outside the gene matches: 10. Germline CDR1 SGHNT, CDR2 YYREEE (reference sequence). This CDR3 has 17 residues.

The rearrangement joins TRBV2 to TRBJ2-7, with 9 bases aligning to TRBD2. The ends lost 0 bases at V and 2 bases at J; junction bases unmatched: 5. In germline, CDR1 is SNHLY, CDR2 FYNNEI. The CDR3 is 16 residues long. The CDR3 nucleotides read TGTGCCAGCAGTGAAGCGTGGGCTAGCGGGACCTACGAGCAGTACTTC. This gives the protein CASSEAWASGTYEQYF.

The chain carries TRBV11-2 and TRBJ2-2; D ambiguous. CDR3 length: 13 residues. V was pared by 4 bases and J by 2 bases, with 5 bases between. Germline V lookup: CDR1 SGHAT, CDR2 FQNNGV. The CDR3 region has the DNA TGTGCCAGCAGCTCCCTTAACACCGGGGAGCTGTTTTTT. Amino acid sequence: CASSSLNTGELFF. Filled out from reference TRBV11-2 and TRBJ2-2, the complete variable domain reads EAGVAQSPRYKIIEKRQSVAFWCNPISGHATLYWYQQILGQGPKLLIQFQNNGVVDDSQLPKDRFSAERLKGVDSTLKIQPAKLEDSAVYLCASSSLNTGELFFGEGSRLTVL.

This chain uses TRBV27 with TRBJ2-2, with D uncertain. Germline-derived CDR1 and CDR2 are MNHEY and SMNVEV (reference sequence). The V end lost 4 bases, the J end lost 0 bases, and 6 bases lay between the germline ends. CDR3 size: 14 residues. In nucleotides, the CDR3 is TGTGCCAGCAGTTCCCCAGCGAACACCGGGGAGCTGTTTTTT. Its translation is CASSSPANTGELFF.

The CDR3 spells CAESEDQETQYF. The DNA of the CDR3 is TGTGCCGAGTCGGAGGACCAAGAGACCCAGTACTTC. The chain couples TRBV30 to TRBJ2-5, with a weak D call TRBD2 (5 bases). The CDR3 is made up of 12 amino acids. Germline CDR1 GTSNPN, CDR2 SVGIG (reference sequence). The V and J ends lost 8 bases and 0 bases respectively, with 10 bases between them.

The chain uses TRBV7-6 and TRBJ1-2; weak D call: TRBD1 (6 bases). Germline lookup yields CDR1 SGHVS and CDR2 FNYEAQ. The CDR3 totals 14 residues. The ends were cut back, 4 bases at V and 8 bases at J, with 17 bases in the middle. CDR3: CASSSPGHGDGYTF. The CDR3 coding sequence is TGTGCCAGCAGCTCGCCGGGACACGGCGACGGCTACACCTTC. The full variable domain, rest sourced from reference TRBV7-6 and TRBJ1-2, is GAGVSQSPRYKVTKRGQDVALRCDPISGHVSLYWYRQALGQGPEFLTYFNYEAQQDKSGLPNDRFSAERPEGSISTLTIQRTEQRDSAMYRCASSSPGHGDGYTFGSGTRLTVV.

The chain carries TRBV6-1 and TRBJ1-2; no reliable D call. Trimming shortened V by 3 bases and J by 8 bases, and 10 bases separated the two germline ends. CDR1 is MNHNS and CDR2 is SASEGT in the germline V gene. There are 12 residues in the CDR3. For the CDR3, the DNA is TGTGCCAGCAGTGAGGGTGCTGGGGGCTACACCTTC. Amino acid sequence: CASSEGAGGYTF.

The J gene is TRBJ2-1, the V gene TRBV6-4; 7 nucleotides align to TRBD1. The length of the CDR3 is 17 residues. V lost 6 bases and J lost 5; bases outside the gene matches: 16. Germline assignment: CDR1 MRHNA and CDR2 SNTAGT. Written as DNA, the CDR3 is TGTGCCAGCAGATACAAAATCAGGGGGAAGGTGGACAATGAGCAGTTCTTC. Translation gives CASRYKIRGKVDNEQFF.

This rearrangement joins TRBV29-1 to TRBJ2-1; no clear D gene. CDR3 length equals 13 residues. V was cut by 7 bases and J by 5 bases, with 15 bases left in between. Germline V gene lookup returns CDR1 SQVTM and CDR2 ANQGSEA. The CDR3 is CSGVGGIHNEQFF. The DNA for the CDR3 is TGCAGCGGCGTGGGCGGAATCCACAATGAGCAGTTCTTC.